Shown below are 26 T cell receptor beta chains from a single sample sequenced in a study of cytomegalovirus exposure and HLA in healthy donors. The primer mix had 60 Vbeta and 13 Jbeta primers. Here immunoSEQ multiplex PCR was the method, and the copy in TCRdb shows in-frame clones only, minus some. This sample has about 250,000 clones, with over 70% found just once. The sequenced sample consisted of PBMCs. These receptors all come from a girl aged 2-10 years in good health and CMV-seronegative.

This clone has only a few counts. The rearrangement joins TRBV19 to TRBJ2-3; 8 nucleotides match TRBD1. Germline-derived CDR1 and CDR2 are LNHDA and SQIVND (reference sequence). The CDR3 contains 16 residues. The V gene end was trimmed by 7 bases and the J gene end by 0 bases; junction bases not matched to a gene: 9. CDR3 sequence (DNA): TGTGCCAGTATTCTCGACAGGGGCGAAAGCACAGATACGCAGTATTTT. This codes for CASILDRGESTDTQYF.

The CDR3 region is CASRDRGTYNEQFF. In DNA, the CDR3 is TGTGCCAGTAGGGACAGGGGGACCTACAATGAGCAGTTCTTC. The rearrangement links TRBV19 to TRBJ2-1; 10 nucleotides agree with TRBD1. CDR1 and CDR2 from the germline V gene are LNHDA and SQIVND (reference sequence). V lost 6 bases to trimming and J lost 2 bases; unmatched junction nucleotides: 1. The CDR3 runs 14 residues.

The V call is TRBV28, the J call TRBJ1-6; 9 bases map to TRBD1. This CDR3 is 17 amino acids long. Trimming took 6 bases from V and 1 from J; bases not matched to a gene: 7. Germline V gene data show CDR1 as MDHEN and CDR2 as SYDVKM. Here the CDR3 DNA reads TGTGCCAGCAGGACACAGGGGGCCCTATCCTATAATTCACCCCTCCACTTT. Its protein is CASRTQGALSYNSPLHF.

The chain links TRBV6-6 to TRBJ1-2, with D possibly being TRBD1 (6 bases). The CDR3 consists of 12 residues. The V gene lost 8 bases and the J gene lost 8 bases, with 15 bases spanning the gap. Germline V gene data show CDR1 as MNHNY and CDR2 as SVGAGI (reference sequence). The CDR3 loop is CASGPQTGGYTF. The CDR3, as DNA: TGTGCCAGCGGCCCCCAGACAGGAGGCTACACCTTC.

This chain joins TRBV28 and TRBJ1-6; TRBD1 matches 11 bases. This CDR3 comprises 17 residues. Germline V gene sequence: CDR1 MDHEN, CDR2 SYDVKM. V shed 6 bases, J shed 9 bases, and the junction held 13 bases outside the gene matches. This chain's CDR3 is CASSPGQGAITASPLHF. The CDR3 DNA follows: TGTGCCAGCAGCCCCGGACAGGGGGCTATAACAGCTTCACCCCTCCACTTT.

This rearrangement joins TRBV5-1 to TRBJ2-3, with D possibly being TRBD2 (5 bases). Per germline, CDR1 SGHRS and CDR2 YFSETQ. Trimming pared 3 bases from V and 9 bases from J, leaving 14 bases between. The CDR3 has 13 amino acids. The DNA of the CDR3 is TGCGCCAGCAGCTCGCCCGAGGGAACCACGCAGTATTTT. Its translation: CASSSPEGTTQYF.

The chain couples TRBV7-3 to TRBJ2-1; tentative D call: TRBD1 (7 bases). Trimming left V 4 bases short and J 7 bases short, with 17 bases between. The CDR3 covers 15 residues. The V gene's germline CDR1 is SGHTA and CDR2 FQGTGA. CDR3 DNA: TGTGCCAGCAGCTCCCCAGGGGGAGGTTCGAATGAGCAGTTCTTC. Translated: CASSSPGGGSNEQFF.

J is TRBJ1-5 and V is TRBV18; D ambiguous. The CDR3 consists of 15 residues. Trimming cost V 3 bases and J 1 base, with 10 bases left between them. Per the germline V gene, CDR1 is KGHSH and CDR2 is LQKENI. CDR3 protein: CASSPSVGSNQPQHF. The CDR3 DNA is TGTGCCAGCTCACCTTCGGTCGGGAGCAATCAGCCCCAGCATTTT.

The CDR3 reads CASSFNRVEPQHF. Written as DNA, the CDR3 is TGTGCCAGCAGCTTTAACAGGGTAGAGCCCCAGCATTTT. This sequence joins TRBV7-9 and TRBJ1-5, with D possibly matching TRBD1 (6 bases). V was shortened by 3 bases and J by 8 bases, with 11 bases between the two germline ends. The germline V gene has CDR1 SEHNR and CDR2 FQNEAQ (reference sequence). CDR3 size: 13 residues.

The chain has TRBV5-1 and TRBJ2-7; 9 nucleotides align to TRBD1. In germline, CDR1 is SGHRS, CDR2 YFSETQ. Germline trimming cut 8 bases from V and 5 bases from J; bases unmatched to any gene: 11. This CDR3 has 14 residues. The CDR3 is CASCPGQGVHEQYF. The CDR3 DNA is TGCGCCAGTTGCCCGGGACAGGGTGTCCACGAGCAGTACTTC.

The rearrangement links TRBV4-2 to TRBJ1-1; D may be TRBD1 (6 bases). With 1 base removed from V and 1 base from J, the gap between germline ends came to 10 bases. Germline V gene sequence: CDR1 LGHNA, CDR2 YNFKEQ. This CDR3 spans 15 amino acids. CDR3 bases: TGTGCCAGCAGCCAAGCGTGGGGGCAGAACACTGAAGCTTTCTTT. Amino acid sequence: CASSQAWGQNTEAFF.

CDR3 residues: CASNTGQRNEAFF. The DNA of the CDR3 is TGTGCCAGCAACACCGGACAGCGTAATGAAGCTTTCTTT. The rearrangement links TRBV19 to TRBJ1-1, with a tentative D call TRBD1 (6 bases). CDR1 is LNHDA and CDR2 is SQIVND in the germline V gene (reference sequence). CDR3 length equals 13 residues. Trimming removed 9 bases at V and 7 bases at J, with 18 bases between.

The rearrangement uses TRBV7-3 and TRBJ2-1, with 13 bases identical to TRBD2. This CDR3 contains 17 residues. The junction had 0 bases not matched to a gene; V was cut back by 1 base and J by 0 bases. The germline CDR1 and CDR2 sequences are SGHTA and FQGTGA. The DNA for the CDR3 is TGTGCCAGCAGCTTAAGGACTAGCGGGAGCTCCTACAATGAGCAGTTCTTC. Protein: CASSLRTSGSSYNEQFF.

V is TRBV19 and J is TRBJ1-2, with D possibly being TRBD1 (6 bases). Trimming shortened V by 5 bases and J by 0 bases, and 16 bases separated the two germline ends. Germline V gene lookup returns CDR1 LNHDA and CDR2 SQIVND (reference sequence). The CDR3 contains 16 residues. The CDR3 coding sequence is TGTGCCAGTAGTCGGACAGCGGATCAAGCTAACTATGGCTACACCTTC. It specifies CASSRTADQANYGYTF.

The genes are TRBV2 and TRBJ2-1, with D perhaps TRBD2 (6 bases). Trimming took 6 bases from V and 16 from J, leaving 22 bases between them. Looked up from germline, CDR1 is SNHLY and CDR2 is FYNNEI. This CDR3 contains 13 residues. The CDR3 coding sequence is TGTGCCAGCAGATACGGGACCCCGGGAGAGTGTTTCTTC. It specifies CASRYGTPGECFF.

The chain links TRBV15 to TRBJ2-1, with a possible D match to TRBD1 (6 bases). The CDR3 loop spans 15 amino acids. Germline values: CDR1 LNHNV, CDR2 YYDKDF (reference sequence). Trimming removed 5 bases at V and 10 bases at J, with 21 bases between. The CDR3 loop is CATSPFRGGIWEQFF. As DNA, the CDR3 is TGTGCCACCAGCCCCTTTCGAGGGGGTATTTGGGAGCAGTTCTTC.

The J gene is TRBJ2-7, the V gene TRBV11-2; 9 positions match TRBD1. V lost 1 base and J lost 6; bases outside the gene matches: 7. This CDR3 contains 15 residues. Germline V gene lookup returns CDR1 SGHAT and CDR2 FQNNGV. As DNA, the CDR3 is TGTGCCAGCAGCTTAGCCACCGGGACAGGGTTCGAGCAGTACTTC. As protein: CASSLATGTGFEQYF.

The chain couples TRBV5-1 to TRBJ2-7; 8 nucleotides match TRBD2. V shed 5 bases, J shed 2 bases, and the junction held 6 bases outside the gene matches. The germline V gene has CDR1 SGHRS and CDR2 YFSETQ. The CDR3 is made up of 14 amino acids. CDR3 nucleotide sequence: TGCGCCAGCAGAACGGGAGGGCGCCCCTACGAGCAGTACTTC. Its protein product is CASRTGGRPYEQYF.

The rearrangement links TRBV10-3 to TRBJ2-7; 7 positions match TRBD1. The ends lost 2 bases at V and 2 bases at J; junction bases unmatched: 6. CDR1 ENHRY and CDR2 SYGVKD come from the germline V gene. The CDR3 is 15 residues long. CDR3 in DNA: TGTGCCATCAGTGAGGACAGGGTCGGGCCCTACGAGCAGTACTTC. Amino acids: CAISEDRVGPYEQYF.

This chain joins TRBV5-6 and TRBJ2-7; perhaps TRBD2 as D (6 bases). Per the germline V gene, CDR1 is SGHDT and CDR2 is YYEEEE. The CDR3 is made up of 16 amino acids. V was cut by 4 bases and J by 4 bases, with 21 bases left in between. The CDR3 sequence is CASSHLYPGLRYEQYF. CDR3 in DNA: TGTGCCAGCAGCCATCTCTATCCGGGACTCAGGTACGAGCAGTACTTC.

This sequence joins TRBV28 and TRBJ1-2; 7 positions match TRBD1. J was trimmed by 8 bases and V by 5 bases; bases with no gene match: 8. Germline CDR1 and CDR2: MDHEN and SYDVKM. The CDR3 extends over 13 amino acids. DNA of the CDR3: TGTGCCAGCAGTACACCGACAGGGCCAGGCTACACCTTC. This encodes CASSTPTGPGYTF.

Only a few counts were recorded for this clone. The chain employs TRBV7-9 and TRBJ2-5, with D maybe TRBD2 (6 bases). The germline gives CDR1 SEHNR, CDR2 FQNEAQ (reference sequence). Trimming took 4 bases from V and 3 from J, leaving 18 bases between them. CDR3 length: 16 amino acids. CDR3 loop: CASSSRAGLYKETQYF. CDR3 sequence (DNA): TGTGCCAGCAGCTCCCGGGCGGGACTTTATAAAGAGACCCAGTACTTC.

The J gene is TRBJ1-6, the V gene TRBV7-6; maybe TRBD1 (5 bases). V was shortened by 0 bases and J by 10 bases, with 13 bases between the two germline ends. The CDR3 length is 15 residues. The V gene's germline CDR1 is SGHVS and CDR2 FNYEAQ. As DNA, the CDR3 is TGTGCCAGCAGCTTAGCGGGGCAGGAGAGATCACCCCTCCACTTT. Its translation is CASSLAGQERSPLHF. The entire variable domain, with the rest obtained from reference TRBV7-6 and TRBJ1-6, is as follows: GAGVSQSPRYKVTKRGQDVALRCDPISGHVSLYWYRQALGQGPEFLTYFNYEAQQDKSGLPNDRFSAERPEGSISTLTIQRTEQRDSAMYRCASSLAGQERSPLHFGNGTRLTVT.

V is TRBV19 and J is TRBJ1-1; weak D call: TRBD1 (6 bases). V was cut by 6 bases and J by 1 base, with 21 bases left in between. The length of the CDR3 is 17 residues. Germline V lookup: CDR1 LNHDA, CDR2 SQIVND (reference sequence). The CDR3 DNA follows: TGTGCCAGTAGCCGGACAGAAGCATCAAGAACGAACACTGAAGCTTTCTTT. Translated: CASSRTEASRTNTEAFF.

The chain combines TRBV19 with TRBJ1-2; no reliable D call. This CDR3 has 15 residues. Between the trimmed V and J ends, which lost 3 bases and 1 base, there was a span of 12 bases. In germline, CDR1 is LNHDA, CDR2 SQIVND (reference sequence). The CDR3: CASSIAPRFNYGYTF. CDR3 DNA: TGTGCCAGTAGTATCGCCCCCCGGTTTAACTATGGCTACACCTTC.

The V gene is TRBV5-1, the J gene TRBJ2-5; TRBD2 might be the D (6 bases). The J call may be in error: the DNA end matches TRBJ2-7 better. The length of the CDR3 is 16 residues. Looked up from germline, CDR1 is SGHRS and CDR2 is YFSETQ. The CDR3 DNA reads TGCGCCAGCAGCTTTGTGGGACTCGGCCCCCCCTACGAGCAGTACTTC. It encodes CASSFVGLGPPYEQYF.